The next 16 T cell receptor beta chains were all read from a single sample in a study of tumor-infiltrating lymphocytes in primary liver carcinoma. TCR beta cDNA came from about 450 ng total RNA, primed with a constant-region primer. Generation of the TCR beta libraries relied on three nested multiplex PCR rounds using slightly modified ARM-PCR. It was with TRBV1-TRBV30 forward primers and a C-beta reverse primer that the first two PCR rounds were run, at roughly 11 cycles each. TCRdb re-derived calls from the multiplex PCR reads in MiXCR, one entry per CDR3 protein. The sample holds approximately 310,000 distinct CDR3 sequences, 55% to 65% seen once. Germline DNA was also extracted, with blood RNA taken from unsorted whole blood. The source material was peripheral blood. All receptors derive from a man in his forties or fifties with primary liver carcinoma and hepatitis B virus infection.

On this clonotype itself: At one end the junction does not follow the germline gene, possibly because of a read error. This sequence joins TRBV6-5 and TRBJ2-1; 12 positions agree with TRBD2. CDR3 length: 15 amino acids. Germline assignment: CDR1 MNHEY and CDR2 SVGAGI. CDR3 residues: CASSHGLAGHNELFF. CDR3 nucleotide sequence: TGTGCCAGCAGCCACGGACTAGCGGGACACAATGAGCTGTTCTTC.

The CDR3 sequence is CASSLGLEGRRAGELFF. CDR3 bases: TGTGCCAGCAGCCTGGGACTAGAGGGGAGAAGGGCCGGGGAGCTGTTTTTT. This chain links TRBV4-2 with TRBJ2-2, with 8 bases that match TRBD2. This CDR3 region has 17 residues. V was clipped by 4 bases and J by 6 bases; unmatched bases: 13. Germline CDR1 reads LGHNA; CDR2 reads YNFKEQ.

On this clonotype itself: A read error may explain this, as a much larger clone is one base away. The CDR3 carries no conserved terminal phenylalanine or tryptophan, so it likely arises from a read error. The chain recombines TRBV29-1 with TRBJ2-1; D assignment may be TRBD1 or TRBD2 (5 bases each). V was clipped by 5 bases and J by 6 bases, with 11 bases between them. This CDR3 comprises 12 residues. Germline V gives CDR1 SQVTM, CDR2 ANQGSEA. CDR3 nucleotide sequence: TGCAGCGTTATCGGGGCTCGCAATGAGCAGTTCTTA. It encodes CSVIGARNEQFL.

This chain connects TRBV11-3 to TRBJ2-5; D unresolved. This CDR3 comprises 13 residues. V was shortened by 3 bases and J by 9 bases, with 14 bases between the two germline ends. Germline assignment: CDR1 SGHNT and CDR2 YENEEA. The DNA for the CDR3 is TGTGCCAGCAGCTTGTCGGTTCAAGTGGCCCAGTACTTC. Encoded protein: CASSLSVQVAQYF.

A word on this clonotype: A clone one base away is much larger, so this may be a read error. The chain employs TRBV5-5 and TRBJ2-1, with D hard to call. CDR1 is SGHKS and CDR2 is YYEKEE in the germline V gene (reference sequence). The CDR3 is 13 amino acids. CDR3 bases: TGTGCCAGCAGCTTGGCGGTCTACAATGATCAGTTCTTC. This encodes CASSLAVYNDQFF. Based on the CDR3 plus reference TRBV5-5 and TRBJ2-1, the full variable domain is DAGVTQSPTHLIKTRGQQVTLRCSPISGHKSVSWYQQVLGQGPQFIFQYYEKEERGRGNFPDRFSARQFPNYSSELNVNALLLGDSALYLCASSLAVYNDQFFGPGTRLTVL.

For this clonotype: Just one base apart from a much larger clone, this may be a read error. The V and J genes are TRBV11-2 and TRBJ2-7; 7 nucleotides match TRBD2. CDR3 length: 16 amino acids. Germline CDR1 SGHAT, CDR2 FQNNGV. CDR3 nucleotide sequence: TGTGCCAGCAGCTTCCCGGGTAGCGGGCCGTCCTACAAGCAGTACTTC. This encodes CASSFPGSGPSYKQYF.

This clonotype was seen ten or more times. The rearrangement links TRBV4-3 to TRBJ2-1, with 9 nucleotides matching TRBD2. The V segment lost 0 bases and the J segment 8 bases; nucleotides outside the gene matches: 11. This CDR3 has 17 residues. CDR1 is LGHNA, CDR2 YSLEER, per germline. The DNA of the CDR3 is TGCGCCAGCAGCCAAGAGCCCCAAGCGGGAGGTTTGGATGAGCAGTTCTTC. Protein: CASSQEPQAGGLDEQFF.

J is TRBJ2-7 and V is TRBV7-9; possibly TRBD1 or TRBD2 for D (5 bases each). The CDR3 extends over 15 amino acids. CDR1 and CDR2 from the germline V gene are SEHNR and FQNEAQ (reference sequence). Trimming shortened V by 2 bases and J by 7 bases, and 18 bases separated the two germline ends. In DNA, the CDR3 is TGTGCCAGCAGCTTACTCGGGGACGTAGGGGAAGAGCAGTACTTC. Translation: CASSLLGDVGEEQYF. The full variable domain, its missing parts supplied by reference TRBV7-9 and TRBJ2-7, is DTGVSQNPRHKITKRGQNVTFRCDPISEHNRLYWYRQTLGQGPEFLTYFQNEAQLEKSRLLSDRFSAERPKGSFSTLEIQRTEQGDSAMYLCASSLLGDVGEEQYFGPGTRLTVT.

There are a few counts of this clonotype. It may be a read error: a sequence one base away is much more abundant. The CDR3 spells CASTRQGGALNYGYTF. Written as DNA, the CDR3 is TGTGCCAGCACCCGGCAAGGGGGCGCGCTGAACTATGGCTACACCTTC. The J gene is TRBJ1-2, the V gene TRBV6-2 or TRBV6-3, with 7 bases fitting TRBD1. CDR1 is MNHEY and CDR2 is SVGEGT in the germline V gene. Trimming cost V 7 bases and J 2 bases; bases outside gene matches: 13. The length of the CDR3 is 16 residues.

About this clonotype itself: A much larger clone sits a single nucleotide away, making a read error possible. This chain joins TRBV6-5 and TRBJ2-7, with D unclear. CDR1 and CDR2 (germline): MNHEY, SVGAGI. The CDR3 runs 12 residues. Trimming removed 11 bases from V and 1 base from J, with 12 bases in between. CDR3 DNA sequence: TGTGCCGGCACGGCCAGTTCCTACGAGCAGTACTTC. Protein product: CAGTASSYEQYF.

V and J are TRBV28 and TRBJ2-7; D is perhaps TRBD1 or TRBD2 (5 bases each). Trimming removed 7 bases at V and 5 bases at J, with 24 bases between. CDR1 and CDR2 (germline): MDHEN, SYDVKM. CDR3 length: 16 amino acids. The CDR3 DNA sequence: TGTGCCAGCACTCCCGTCGGGGTTCCTGGGGCCCACGAGCAGTACTTC. Its protein is CASTPVGVPGAHEQYF.

This clonotype was seen many times. The chain combines TRBV6-5 with TRBJ1-5, with D perhaps TRBD1 (5 bases). CDR3 length: 15 residues. With 2 bases removed from V and 5 bases from J, the gap between germline ends came to 13 bases. CDR1 and CDR2 (germline): MNHEY, SVGAGI. The CDR3 loop is CASSYLPGPDQPQHF. CDR3 nucleotides: TGTGCCAGCAGTTACCTCCCAGGGCCAGATCAGCCCCAGCATTTT.

Of note for this clonotype: One end of the junction is discordant with germline, which a read error may explain. V and J are TRBV29-1 and TRBJ2-1, with D uncertain. The CDR3 totals 12 residues. Germline CDR1 reads SQVTM; CDR2 reads ANQGSEA. The CDR3 bases are TGCAGCATACGAACGGTTGTCAATGGGCAGTTCTTC. The encoded protein is CSIRTVVNGQFF.

With respect to this clonotype: No conserved phenylalanine or tryptophan is present at the end of the CDR3, so a read error is the likely explanation. The chain links TRBV5-1 to TRBJ1-1; D perhaps matches TRBD1 (5 bases). Germline V gives CDR1 SGHRS, CDR2 YFSETQ. This CDR3 is built from 14 residues. The V and J ends lost 4 bases and 4 bases respectively, with 14 bases between them. In DNA form, the CDR3 reads TGCGCCAGCAGCGTCTCGGGGGGGACCACTGAAGCTTTCGTT. Translated: CASSVSGGTTEAFV.

Only one count was recorded for this clonotype. Since a much larger clone is just one base distant, this may be a read error. The CDR3: CVSSQKTEPYEQYF. The CDR3 region has the DNA TGTGTCAGCAGTCAAAAGACGGAGCCCTACGAGCAGTACTTC. The chain links TRBV6-2 or TRBV6-3 to TRBJ2-7, with unresolved D. Germline values: CDR1 MNHEY, CDR2 SVGEGT. CDR3 length equals 14 residues.

About this clonotype: This may be a read error: a much more frequent sequence differs by one nucleotide. The chain combines TRBV5-1 with TRBJ1-2; the D is unclear. Looked up from germline, CDR1 is SGHRS and CDR2 is YFSETQ. The CDR3 is 13 residues long. Trimming removed 4 bases at V and 3 bases at J, with 10 bases between. DNA for the CDR3: TGCGCCAGCAGCGACAAGGTGGACTATGGCTACACCTTC. Translating it yields CASSDKVDYGYTF.